This paragraph reports one T cell receptor (beta chain). This clonotype was detected ten times or more. No antigen is known for it. Nothing much larger sits one base from this clone, and base qualities are not available. PBMCs were isolated by Ficoll-Paque density gradient centrifugation. The entry originates in a study of T-cell memory formation after mild COVID-19 (dated by TCRdb to the early 2020s). Notes on the research overall: TCR sequence clusters from the two donors were largely donor specific. Two young, previously healthy adult volunteers made up the cohort, one male and one female. In a couple of donors, T-cell clones that expanded and contracted after mild COVID-19 were followed by sequencing TCRalpha and TCRbeta repertoires longitudinally. Broader findings and caveats from the paper: Contracting CD4+ clones were found mainly in CM and EM memory subsets, while CD8+ clones were enriched in EMRA. SARS-CoV-2 specificity was not confirmed for the second-wave clones peaking on day 37. Some responding clones were found in pre-infection memory, which suggests that pre-existing cross-reactive memory T cells took part in the SARS-CoV-2 response. Balanced CD4/CD8 phenotypes were observed for clones contracting from day 15 to 85, whereas a bias towards CD4+ was observed for a second wave of clones expanding from day 15 to 37. Only two mild cases were covered in the study, and larger cohorts including severe cases with pre-infection samples were considered necessary.

Instrument on record: Illumina NovaSeq 6000. TCRalpha and TCRbeta cDNA libraries were constructed by 5'RACE with constant-segment primers, with sample barcodes and unique molecular identifiers being introduced. Trizol reagent was used to extract RNA from every sample. The libraries were amplified in two PCR steps, and the second step added a second sample barcode and Illumina TruSeq adapters. Libraries were sequenced on an Illumina NovaSeq with 2 x 150 bp paired-end reads. The paper's processing steps were these. Reads were demultiplexed and collapsed into UMI-guided consensus sequences with migec v1.2.7. With mixcr v2.1.11, UMI consensuses were aligned to TRA and TRB V and J templates and assembled into clonotypes. A clonotype was counted as expanded or contracted only if both edgeR and NoisET called the change significant, with noise models trained on biological replicates. For edgeR calls, the thresholds were a false discovery rate-adjusted p below 0.01 and a log2 fold-change of 1. PCA with hierarchical clustering of max-normalized trajectories of the 1000 most abundant clonotypes was used as exploratory dynamics analysis. Each responding clone was given a CD4 or CD8 phenotype based on the CD4+ and CD8+ repertoires, which had been sequenced separately. TCRdb itself trimmed the public reads at Q25 with fastp, ran MiXCR and retained productive beta chains. A single entry per CDR3 protein holds the most common genes and DNA from its merged rows. The V and J calls reflect TCRdb's pipeline rather than the authors' work. The sample records some 46,000 distinct CDR3 sequences, roughly 7.2% of which are singletons. Of the sample, 0.65% to 0.85% is held by the ten largest clones.

Trimming leaves V shorter by 3 bases and J shorter by 1 base, with the junction holding 5 bases beyond the gene matches. Including the terminal cysteine and phenylalanine, the CDR3 comprises 15 residues. CDR3 DNA only is kept here, 45 bases in frame from base 1. CDR1 and CDR2 (SEHNR, FQNEAQ) derive from the germline V gene (reference sequence). Sequencing was done on a sample of PBMCs or a T cell subset sorted from them (not recorded which). The receptor was isolated from an adult who had mild COVID-19 (a few samples of this study predate the infection). The sample titles of this study are shuffled in the database, so cell type and time point are left out. The chain is encoded by TRBV7-9 joined to TRBJ1-1, with TRBD1 identical over 7 junction bases. The CDR3 corresponds to CASSFGTDRNTEAFF. The nucleotides are TGTGCCAGCAGCTTCGGGACAGACCGGAACACTGAAGCTTTCTTT.